This entry features one T cell receptor beta chain sequence. The antigen is unknown. TCRdb re-derived calls from the RT-PCR reads in MiXCR, one entry per CDR3 protein. Of approximately 530,000 distinct CDR3 sequences listed, around 7.9% are singletons. The CDR3 sequence is 16 residues long. V lost 5 bases, J lost 3 bases, and 18 bases lay in between. Per germline, CDR1 SGHRS and CDR2 YFSETQ. The source of the sample is a study of response to subunit inactivated influenza vaccine. General study points: There was a suggestion from the authors that each seasonal influenza vaccination recruits few new T cells.

The clonotype originates from a man aged 50-75 years who received an inactivated influenza vaccine. Sequenced here: PBMCs from blood, sampled roughly 24 months after vaccination. The chain carries TRBV5-1 and TRBJ2-1; maybe TRBD1 (6 bases). The CDR3 reads CASSGGAGDLYNEQFF. CDR3 nucleotides: TGCGCCAGCAGTGGGGGTGCAGGGGACCTCTACAATGAGCAGTTCTTC.